A single sample gave rise to the 14 T cell receptor beta chains below, sequenced in a study of neurological immune-mediated disorders. TCRdb reprocessed the 5' RACE reads via MiXCR and lists one record per CDR3 protein. The repertoire holds about 59,000 distinct CDR3 sequences, with roughly 13% as singletons. Sequenced sample: PBMCs. All receptors come from a woman aged 60-70 years with HTLV-1-associated myelopathy (HAM/TSP).

At least ten counts were recorded for this clonotype. The chain joins TRBV5-1 to TRBJ2-3; 9 bases line up with TRBD1. Trimming cost V 2 bases and J 3 bases; bases outside gene matches: 16. This CDR3 region has 19 residues. From germline, CDR1 is SGHRS and CDR2 YFSETQ. The CDR3 spells CASSFQPGQGWGKTDTQYF. CDR3 nucleotide sequence: TGCGCCAGCAGCTTCCAACCGGGACAGGGATGGGGCAAGACAGATACGCAGTATTTT.

There are many counts of this clonotype. V and J are TRBV7-6 and TRBJ2-7; the D gene is possibly TRBD1 (7 bases). V dropped 5 bases and J dropped 6 bases, with 17 bases sitting between them. The CDR3 totals 14 residues. The germline V gene encodes CDR1 SGHVS and CDR2 FNYEAQ. The chain's CDR3 is CASSPGGAGGEQYF. The CDR3 DNA reads as TGTGCCAGCAGCCCCGGCGGGGCAGGGGGCGAGCAGTACTTC. The variable domain in full, with the rest retrieved from reference TRBV7-6 and TRBJ2-7, is GAGVSQSPRYKVTKRGQDVALRCDPISGHVSLYWYRQALGQGPEFLTYFNYEAQQDKSGLPNDRFSAERPEGSISTLTIQRTEQRDSAMYRCASSPGGAGGEQYFGPGTRLTVT.

This clonotype was counted many times. The chain combines TRBV20-1 with TRBJ2-3, with D perhaps TRBD2 (6 bases). Trimming removed 0 bases from V and 1 base from J, with 8 bases in between. The CDR3 length is 14 residues. Per germline, CDR1 DFQATT and CDR2 SNEGSKA (reference sequence). CDR3 sequence (DNA): TGCAGTGCTAGAGAGCCTAGCGGCACAGATACGCAGTATTTT. Translating gives CSAREPSGTDTQYF.

This clonotype was detected many times. The chain links TRBV12-3 or TRBV12-4 to TRBJ2-1, with TRBD1 matching over 9 bases. The V and J ends lost 6 bases and 7 bases, in that order; junction bases with no gene match: 10. This CDR3 region has 15 residues. CDR3 nucleotides: TGTGCCAGCAGCCTAATTGGACAGGGGCGGAATGAGCAGTTCTTC. It yields the protein CASSLIGQGRNEQFF.

Turning to this clonotype: This sequence may be a read error, since a much larger clone differs from it by one base. This chain links TRBV12-3 or TRBV12-4 with TRBJ2-3; a possible D gene is TRBD1 (5 bases). This CDR3 is 13 amino acids long. In DNA form, the CDR3 reads TGTGTCAGCGTGAGACAGAACACAGATACGCAGTATTTT. It specifies CVSVRQNTDTQYF.

The chain couples TRBV6-5 to TRBJ2-3, with D tentatively TRBD2 (6 bases). Germline CDR1 is MNHEY and CDR2 is SVGAGI. This CDR3 has 12 amino acids. V was cut by 6 bases and J by 12 bases, with 16 bases left in between. The CDR3: CASSGSGDKQYF. The DNA of the CDR3 is TGTGCCAGCAGCGGGAGCGGAGATAAACAGTATTTT.

This clonotype was seen many times. The rearrangement links TRBV9 to TRBJ2-5, with D possibly matching TRBD1 (6 bases). Germline assignment: CDR1 SGDLS and CDR2 YYNGEE. V shed 4 bases and J shed 2 bases, with 15 bases lying between them. This CDR3 contains 15 residues. The chain's CDR3 is CASSTRQGGQETQYF. CDR3 DNA: TGTGCCAGCAGCACAAGACAAGGGGGACAAGAGACCCAGTACTTC.

In this sample, this clonotype turned up many times. V and J are TRBV9 and TRBJ2-5; D possibly corresponds to TRBD2 (5 bases). Between the trimmed V and J ends, which lost 3 bases and 3 bases, there was a span of 9 bases. This CDR3 contains 13 residues. Per the germline V gene, CDR1 is SGDLS and CDR2 is YYNGEE. The chain's CDR3 is CASSAEGEETQYF. In nucleotides, the CDR3 is TGTGCCAGCAGCGCCGAGGGCGAAGAGACCCAGTACTTC.

By its share, this clonotype is medium-sized (0.01 to 0.1%). This rearrangement joins TRBV29-1 to TRBJ1-1, with D possibly matching TRBD1 (6 bases). This CDR3 contains 14 residues. Trimming took off 6 bases at V and 1 base at J, with 15 bases between the two ends. Looked up from germline, CDR1 is SQVTM and CDR2 is ANQGSEA. The CDR3 sequence is CSVPSGGPNTEAFF. Written as DNA, the CDR3 is TGCAGCGTGCCCTCTGGGGGGCCGAACACTGAAGCTTTCTTT.

At least ten counts were recorded for this clonotype. The V call is TRBV7-2, the J call TRBJ2-3; D gene ambiguous. Germline V gene lookup returns CDR1 SGHTA and CDR2 FQGNSA. The CDR3 sequence is 16 residues long. V dropped 4 bases and J dropped 1 base, with 15 bases sitting between them. The CDR3 sequence is CASSSPSPGGTDTQYF. The CDR3 DNA reads as TGTGCCAGCAGCTCCCCCAGCCCGGGCGGCACAGATACGCAGTATTTT.

This clonotype was observed many times. The J gene is TRBJ2-3, the V gene TRBV3-1; 9 bases match TRBD2. CDR1 and CDR2 (germline): LGHDT, YNNKEL (reference sequence). The CDR3 consists of 16 residues. The V gene end was trimmed by 0 bases and the J gene end by 5 bases; junction bases not matched to a gene: 6. The CDR3 loop is CASSQELGLAVDTQYF. CDR3 in DNA: TGTGCCAGCAGCCAAGAACTGGGACTAGCAGTAGATACGCAGTATTTT.

This clonotype was counted ten times or more. This chain uses TRBV6-2 or TRBV6-3 with TRBJ2-4; the D is unclear. Looked up from germline, CDR1 is MNHEY and CDR2 is SVGEGT. Between the trimmed V and J ends, which lost 7 bases and 0 bases, there was a span of 13 bases. This CDR3 is built from 15 residues. CDR3: CASTDGGLAKNIQYF. The CDR3 nucleotides read TGTGCCAGCACCGACGGTGGTCTAGCCAAAAACATTCAGTACTTC.

This clonotype has a handful of counts. V is TRBV11-2 and J is TRBJ2-3; tentative D call: TRBD1 (6 bases). Germline lookup yields CDR1 SGHAT and CDR2 FQNNGV. The length of the CDR3 is 16 residues. V was pared by 6 bases and J by 0 bases, with 16 bases between. The CDR3 protein is CASRPTGSPSTDTQYF. CDR3 nucleotide sequence: TGTGCCAGCAGACCGACAGGCTCTCCTAGCACAGATACGCAGTATTTT. Looking up the rest from reference TRBV11-2 and TRBJ2-3 gives the full variable domain: EAGVAQSPRYKIIEKRQSVAFWCNPISGHATLYWYQQILGQGPKLLIQFQNNGVVDDSQLPKDRFSAERLKGVDSTLKIQPAKLEDSAVYLCASRPTGSPSTDTQYFGPGTRLTVL.

The rearrangement uses TRBV20-1 and TRBJ2-7; tentatively, D is TRBD1 (5 bases). V lost 4 bases and J 5 bases, leaving 15 bases between the germline ends. This CDR3 has 13 amino acids. Looked up from germline, CDR1 is DFQATT and CDR2 is SNEGSKA (reference sequence). The CDR3 spells CSATWDRGHEQYF. Here the CDR3 DNA reads TGCAGTGCTACCTGGGATAGGGGTCACGAGCAGTACTTC.